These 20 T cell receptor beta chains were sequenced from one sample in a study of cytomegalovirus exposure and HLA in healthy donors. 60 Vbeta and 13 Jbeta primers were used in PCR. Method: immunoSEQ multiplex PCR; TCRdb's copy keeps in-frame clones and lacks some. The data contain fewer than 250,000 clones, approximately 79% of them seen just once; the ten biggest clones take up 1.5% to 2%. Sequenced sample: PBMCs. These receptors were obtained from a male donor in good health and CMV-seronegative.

The CDR3 protein is CASSRTGTIEPQHF. CDR3 in DNA: TGTGCCAGCAGTAGGACAGGTACTATTGAGCCCCAGCATTTT. The rearrangement uses TRBV2 and TRBJ1-5; 7 bases agree with TRBD1. CDR3 length equals 14 residues. Per the germline V gene, CDR1 is SNHLY and CDR2 is FYNNEI. V was pared by 5 bases and J by 8 bases, with 9 bases of the junction left unmatched.

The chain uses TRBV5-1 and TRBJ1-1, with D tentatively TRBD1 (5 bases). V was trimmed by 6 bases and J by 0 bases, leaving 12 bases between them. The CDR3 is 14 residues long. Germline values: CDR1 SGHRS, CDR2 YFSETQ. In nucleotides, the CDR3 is TGCGCCAGCACCTCGACAGCTATGAACACTGAAGCTTTCTTT. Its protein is CASTSTAMNTEAFF.

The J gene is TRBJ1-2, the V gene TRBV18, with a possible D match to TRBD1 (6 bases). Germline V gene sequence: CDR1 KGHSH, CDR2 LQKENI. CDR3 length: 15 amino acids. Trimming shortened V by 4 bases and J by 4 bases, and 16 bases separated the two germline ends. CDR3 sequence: CASSLPLTGLYGYTF. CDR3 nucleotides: TGTGCCAGCTCACTTCCATTGACAGGTCTCTATGGCTACACCTTC.

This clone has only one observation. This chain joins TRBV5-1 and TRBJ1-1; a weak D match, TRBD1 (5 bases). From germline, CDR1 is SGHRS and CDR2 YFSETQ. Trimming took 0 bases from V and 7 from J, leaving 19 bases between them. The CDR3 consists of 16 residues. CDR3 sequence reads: CASSLDPRRRADEAFF. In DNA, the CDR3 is TGCGCCAGCAGCTTGGATCCCCGCCGCAGGGCGGATGAAGCTTTCTTT.

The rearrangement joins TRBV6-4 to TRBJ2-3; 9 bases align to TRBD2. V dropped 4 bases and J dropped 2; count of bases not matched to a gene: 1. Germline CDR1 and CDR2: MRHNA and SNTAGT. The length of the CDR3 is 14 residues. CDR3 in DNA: TGTGCCAGCAGTGGCGGGGGGGCCACAGATACGCAGTATTTT. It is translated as CASSGGGATDTQYF.

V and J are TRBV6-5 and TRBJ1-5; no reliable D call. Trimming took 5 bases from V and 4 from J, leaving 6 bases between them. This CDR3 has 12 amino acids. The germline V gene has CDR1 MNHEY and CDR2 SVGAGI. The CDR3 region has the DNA TGTGCCAGCAGTCTTCGGAATCAGCCCCAGCATTTT. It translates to CASSLRNQPQHF.

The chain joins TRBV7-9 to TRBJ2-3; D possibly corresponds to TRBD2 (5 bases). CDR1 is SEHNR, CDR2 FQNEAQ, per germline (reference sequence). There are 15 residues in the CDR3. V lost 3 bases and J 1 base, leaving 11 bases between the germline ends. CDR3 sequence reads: CASSFGMPGTDTQYF. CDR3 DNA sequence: TGTGCCAGCAGCTTCGGGATGCCGGGCACAGATACGCAGTATTTT.

The CDR3 loop is CASSPSRASGSSYNEQFF. DNA for the CDR3: TGTGCCAGCAGCCCAAGCCGGGCTAGCGGAAGCTCCTACAATGAGCAGTTCTTC. The chain links TRBV27 to TRBJ2-1, with 7 nucleotides matching TRBD2. The V and J ends lost 6 bases and 0 bases, in that order; junction bases with no gene match: 14. The germline CDR1 and CDR2 sequences are MNHEY and SMNVEV (reference sequence). This CDR3 has 18 residues.

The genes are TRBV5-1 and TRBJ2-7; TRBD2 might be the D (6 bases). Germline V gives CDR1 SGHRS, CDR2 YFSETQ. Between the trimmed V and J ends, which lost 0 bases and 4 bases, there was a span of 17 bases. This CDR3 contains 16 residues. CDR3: CASSLVASGPNYEQYF. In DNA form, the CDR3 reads TGCGCCAGCAGCTTGGTGGCCAGCGGGCCCAATTACGAGCAGTACTTC.

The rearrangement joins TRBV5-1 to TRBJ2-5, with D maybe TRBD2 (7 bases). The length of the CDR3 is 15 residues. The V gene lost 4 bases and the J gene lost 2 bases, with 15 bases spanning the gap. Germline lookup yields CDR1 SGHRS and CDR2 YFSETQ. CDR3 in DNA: TGCGCCAGCAGCAGCGGGACACAAACTCAAGAGACCCAGTACTTC. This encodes CASSSGTQTQETQYF.

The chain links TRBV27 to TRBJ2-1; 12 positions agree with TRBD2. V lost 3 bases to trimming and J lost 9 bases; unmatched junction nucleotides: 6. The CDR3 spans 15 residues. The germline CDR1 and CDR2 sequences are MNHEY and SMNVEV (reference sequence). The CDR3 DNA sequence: TGTGCCAGCAGTTTTCTAGCGGGAGGGCCGGGTGAGCAGTTCTTC. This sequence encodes CASSFLAGGPGEQFF.

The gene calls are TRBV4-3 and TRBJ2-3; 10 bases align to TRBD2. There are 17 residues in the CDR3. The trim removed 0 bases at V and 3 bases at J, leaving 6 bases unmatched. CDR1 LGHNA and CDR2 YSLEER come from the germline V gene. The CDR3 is CASSQETIAGGTDTQYF. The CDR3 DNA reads TGCGCCAGCAGCCAAGAAACAATAGCGGGAGGAACAGATACGCAGTATTTT.

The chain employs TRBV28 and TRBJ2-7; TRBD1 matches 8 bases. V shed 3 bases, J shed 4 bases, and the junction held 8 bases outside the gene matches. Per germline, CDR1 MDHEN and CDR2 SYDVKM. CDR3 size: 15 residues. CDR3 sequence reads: CASSFRAGGGYEQYF. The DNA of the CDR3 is TGTGCCAGCAGTTTCCGTGCAGGGGGCGGGTACGAGCAGTACTTC.

CDR3 loop: CASSLDSRVYEQYF. The CDR3 DNA reads as TGTGCCAGCAGCTTAGACAGTAGAGTCTACGAGCAGTACTTC. The chain has TRBV7-2 and TRBJ2-7, with D uncertain. V lost 1 base, J lost 3 bases, and 10 bases lay in between. The CDR3 is made up of 14 amino acids. The V gene's germline CDR1 is SGHTA and CDR2 FQGNSA.

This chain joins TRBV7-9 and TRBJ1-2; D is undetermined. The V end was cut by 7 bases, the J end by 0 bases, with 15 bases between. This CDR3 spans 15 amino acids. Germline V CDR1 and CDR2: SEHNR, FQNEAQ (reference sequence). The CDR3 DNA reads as TGTGCCAGCACCCTGCCAGCGGAACCTAACTATGGCTACACCTTC. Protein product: CASTLPAEPNYGYTF.

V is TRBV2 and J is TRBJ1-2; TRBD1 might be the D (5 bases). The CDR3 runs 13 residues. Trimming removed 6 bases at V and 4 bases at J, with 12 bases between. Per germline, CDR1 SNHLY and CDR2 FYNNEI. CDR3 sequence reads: CASRDDRPYGYTF. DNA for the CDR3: TGTGCCAGCAGAGATGACAGACCCTATGGCTACACCTTC.

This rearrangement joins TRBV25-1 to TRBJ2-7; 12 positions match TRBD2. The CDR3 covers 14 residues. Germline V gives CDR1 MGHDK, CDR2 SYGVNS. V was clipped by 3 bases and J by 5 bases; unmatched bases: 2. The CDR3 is CASSDRLAGDEQYF. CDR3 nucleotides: TGTGCCAGCAGTGACCGACTAGCGGGAGACGAGCAGTACTTC.

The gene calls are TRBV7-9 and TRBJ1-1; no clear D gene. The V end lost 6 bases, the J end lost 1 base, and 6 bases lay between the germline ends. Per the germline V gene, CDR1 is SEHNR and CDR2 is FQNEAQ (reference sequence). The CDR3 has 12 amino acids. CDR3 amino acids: CASRGGNTEAFF. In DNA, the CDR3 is TGTGCCAGCAGGGGAGGGAACACTGAAGCTTTCTTT.

The CDR3 loop is CASSPTAGFLGDTQYF. The CDR3 coding sequence is TGTGCCAGCAGCCCTACGGCAGGGTTCCTCGGAGATACGCAGTATTTT. The chain has TRBV5-8 and TRBJ2-3; TRBD1 is a possible D gene (5 bases). Germline lookup yields CDR1 SGHTS and CDR2 YDEGEE. The germline V and J ends were trimmed by 4 bases and 5 bases, with 20 bases remaining between them. The CDR3 contains 16 residues.

The CDR3 is CASSLTSGVYEQYF. CDR3 nucleotide sequence: TGTGCCAGCAGCCTTACTAGCGGCGTCTACGAGCAGTACTTC. The rearrangement links TRBV7-9 to TRBJ2-7; 8 nucleotides line up with TRBD2. Germline V gene data show CDR1 as SEHNR and CDR2 as FQNEAQ (reference sequence). V gave up 5 bases and J gave up 3 bases; unmatched junction bases: 6. This CDR3 comprises 14 residues.